This T cell receptor (beta chain) was retrieved from a study of T-cell reconstitution after alpha-beta-depleted transplantation in children. Unique molecular identifiers were used to barcode this TCRbeta library. TCRdb reanalysed the PCR reads using MiXCR and keeps one entry per CDR3 protein. The top ten clones hold less than 4% of a sample with some 500,000 distinct CDR3 sequences, approximately 16% of them seen once. The clonotype comes from a human donor who donated a stem cell graft to a child with acute lymphoblastic leukemia. Material: PBMCs from the stem cell graft donor, obtained from the stem cell graft.

The CDR3 bases are TGTGCCAGCAGCCCACAGGGGGCGCGGGCCTACGAGCAGTACTTC. Translated: CASSPQGARAYEQYF. This chain joins TRBV7-2 and TRBJ2-7; 9 positions agree with TRBD1. This CDR3 comprises 15 residues. The ends lost 5 bases at V and 2 bases at J; junction bases unmatched: 7. The germline V gene encodes CDR1 SGHTA and CDR2 FQGNSA.